This TCR beta chain was recovered during a study of regulatory T cells in long-lasting Graves disease (dated by TCRdb to the early 2020s). About the study as a whole: Persistent Graves' disease was defined as antithyroid drug treatment for over 5 years with persistently positive TSH receptor autoantibodies. Patients with persistent Graves' disease were compared with patients with newly diagnosed Graves' disease using TCR sequencing and RNA sequencing of peripheral blood. The study took place in China and was registered as a clinical trial. TCR sequencing covered 13 persistent and 20 or so newly diagnosed Graves' disease patients, approximately 33 samples in total. In the clinical cohort, patients with persistent Graves' disease had used antithyroid drugs for an average of around ten years. Overall study results and their limits: Compared with newly diagnosed patients, persistent Graves' disease patients had lower TCR Shannon entropy and fewer highly expanded clones, which suggests clonal expansion. More public clonotypes were shared among persistent patients (under 3,000) than among newly diagnosed patients (966). The authors noted that the small sample size was a limitation that may lower accuracy. Only peripheral blood was studied, because thyroid tissue, the primary lesion, was inaccessible. Sequencing and analysis were limited to the TCR beta chain.

This clonotype appeared a few times. Its antigen is not yet known. Base qualities are not at hand, and no much larger clone is one base apart. The method behind the library was multiplex PCR. The run used an Illumina HiSeq 4000. CDR3 regions were amplified by Arm-PCR with iRepertoire HTBI primers to construct TCR beta libraries. PCR products were gel purified before sequencing. Turning to the authors' computational methods: Across samples, around 58 TRBV and 14 TRBJ segments were identified and used for gene usage analysis of CDR3 amino acid clonotypes. COPE and FqMerger were used to merge filtered high-quality paired reads into contigs. Contigs were aligned with BLAST to IMGT TRBV, TRBD and TRBJ reference genes, and CDR3 was defined per IMGT. Clonotypes above 0.1% frequency were classified as highly expanded clones. Repertoire diversity was measured by Shannon entropy, and V-J evenness by the Gini coefficient. Clonotypes shared by more than one individual were considered public. TCRdb ran its own pipeline on the public reads, namely fastp trimming at Q25 and MiXCR clone calling, and kept in-frame beta chains. Rows with a matching CDR3 protein are joined into one entry that keeps the most common DNA and genes. The V and J calls were determined by TCRdb, not by the authors. The sample data list 450,000 or so distinct CDR3 sequences, and around 20% of these were observed just once. Of the sample, 6.5% to 10% is held by the ten largest clones.

The time point label of this sample denotes: persistent/refractory GD, antithyroid drugs over 5 years with positive TRAb. For both TCR sequencing and RNA sequencing, RNA was extracted from PBMCs in TRIzol. The diagnosis of Graves' disease followed American Thyroid Association guidelines. Patients for the study were recruited at an endocrinology department in Xi'an, China. Each patient gave roughly 10 milliliters of peripheral blood, collected in an EDTA anticoagulant tube. Ficoll Paque Plus density gradient separation was used to isolate PBMCs, and no further T cell sorting was performed. RNA quality was checked with an Agilent 2100 Bioanalyzer and agarose gel, and concentration with a NanoDrop 2000. The TCR originated in a female donor with Graves disease. The sample in question was peripheral blood mononuclear cells (PBMCs), obtained when the disease was refractory, from a patient treated with antithyroid drugs.

In nucleotides, the sequence is TGCAGCGTTGAAGGGGGTGGTGCGTACGAGCAGTACTTC. Its translation reads: CSVEGGGAYEQYF. The V and J segments used are TRBV29-1 and TRBJ2-7, with the D gene too uncertain to name. V was cut back by 1 base and J by 4 bases, leaving a gap of 11 bases between them. The CDR3 holds 13 amino acids from the cysteine to the phenylalanine. CDR3 DNA only is kept here, 39 bases in frame from base 1. CDR1 and CDR2 were assigned from the germline V gene as SQVTM and ANQGSEA.